Shown below are 20 T cell receptor beta chains from a single sample sequenced in a study of blood T cell repertoires in COVID-19. Profiling relied on immunoSEQ multiplex PCR, and the TCRdb table lists in-frame clones only, not all of them. The sample shows roughly 80,000 clones, 85% of them seen only once. Sequencing was performed on peripheral blood. These receptors were obtained from a woman in her sixties or seventies with acute or convalescent COVID-19.

The chain is built from TRBV3-1 (or the pseudogene TRBV3-2) and TRBJ1-3; D ambiguous. From germline, CDR1 is LGHDT and CDR2 YNNKEL (reference sequence). The CDR3 spans 16 residues. Trimming cost V 6 bases and J 0 bases, with 15 bases left between them. The CDR3 is CASSSLEYISGNTIYF. For the CDR3, the DNA is TGTGCCAGCAGTTCGTTAGAATATATCTCTGGAAACACCATATATTTT.

This clone was recorded a few times. The chain is built from TRBV12-2 and TRBJ2-7; TRBD1, the D gene given by the table, was not confirmed from the DNA. TRBV12-2 is classified as a pseudogene. The CDR3 is 14 residues long. CDR3 loop: CASRLGTGGAEQYV. As DNA, the CDR3 is TGTGCAAGTCGCTTAGGGACAGGGGGGGCCGAGCAGTACGTC.

This chain connects TRBV6-5 to TRBJ2-5; tentative D call: TRBD2 (6 bases). Germline V gives CDR1 MNHEY, CDR2 SVGAGI. Trimming pared 0 bases from V and 3 bases from J, leaving 11 bases between. CDR3 size: 15 residues. The CDR3 loop reads CASSYSSGRKETQYF. In DNA, the CDR3 is TGTGCCAGCAGTTACTCGAGTGGGAGGAAAGAGACCCAGTACTTC.

The chain couples TRBV4-3 to TRBJ2-2; the match to TRBD1 covers 9 bases. The trim removed 0 bases at V and 6 bases at J, leaving 17 bases unmatched. This CDR3 comprises 20 residues. From germline, CDR1 is LGHNA and CDR2 YSLEER. The CDR3 coding sequence is TGCGCCAGCAGCCAAGAACATGGAACAGGGGGCGCCAGACGCCCCGGGGAGCTGTTTTTT. Translating gives CASSQEHGTGGARRPGELFF.

V is TRBV19 and J is TRBJ2-3, with a possible D match to TRBD2 (5 bases). Germline V gene lookup returns CDR1 LNHDA and CDR2 SQIVND (reference sequence). The V end lost 0 bases, the J end lost 4 bases, and 8 bases lay between the germline ends. The CDR3 sequence is 14 residues long. CDR3 protein: CASSIDPGSDTQYF. The CDR3 DNA is TGTGCCAGTAGTATAGACCCGGGATCAGATACGCAGTATTTT.

The table lists this clone with a count of one. This sequence joins TRBV29-1 and TRBJ2-2; 8 bases map to TRBD1. Per the germline V gene, CDR1 is SQVTM and CDR2 is ANQGSEA. CDR3 length equals 14 residues. V shed 4 bases, J shed 3 bases, and the junction held 4 bases outside the gene matches. CDR3 in DNA: TGCAGCGTTGCTGTGACAGGGGACACCGGGGAGCTGTTTTTT. Its protein product is CSVAVTGDTGELFF.

This chain joins TRBV11-2 and TRBJ2-5; 10 bases fit TRBD2. This CDR3 has 15 residues. Germline CDR1 and CDR2: SGHAT and FQNNGV. With V trimmed by 1 base and J by 3 bases, 2 bases remained unmatched. CDR3 nucleotides: TGTGCCAGCAGCTTAGTGAGCGGGGGGGAAGAGACCCAGTACTTC. It yields the protein CASSLVSGGEETQYF.

V usage is TRBV19 and J usage is TRBJ1-3, with 7 bases lining up with TRBD1. The CDR3 sequence is 15 residues long. J gave up 2 bases and V 4 bases, and 5 bases lay outside the gene matches. CDR1 and CDR2 (germline): LNHDA, SQIVND (reference sequence). CDR3 protein: CASSTRTGAGNTIYF. The DNA of the CDR3 is TGTGCCAGTAGTACCCGAACAGGGGCTGGAAACACCATATATTTT.

The chain uses TRBV18 and TRBJ2-4, with D maybe TRBD2 (7 bases). The CDR3 has 18 amino acids. CDR1 and CDR2 (germline): KGHSH, LQKENI. The V end lost 0 bases, the J end lost 4 bases, and 19 bases lay between the germline ends. The CDR3 DNA reads TGTGCCAGCTCACCACCGGAGGGGGGGCCCTCGAGAAAAAACATTCAGTACTTC. It encodes CASSPPEGGPSRKNIQYF.

Here the CDR3 DNA reads TGTGCCAGCAGTTACGGTCCGACAGGGTCGGTAAAACTGTTTTTT. Its translation: CASSYGPTGSVKLFF. This chain connects TRBV6-5 to TRBJ1-4; 7 bases line up with TRBD1. This CDR3 is 15 amino acids long. Germline V gene data show CDR1 as MNHEY and CDR2 as SVGAGI. V lost 2 bases to trimming and J lost 10 bases; unmatched junction nucleotides: 10.

This chain uses TRBV3-1 (or the pseudogene TRBV3-2) with TRBJ1-3; D not resolved. This CDR3 is 16 amino acids long. V was trimmed by 0 bases and J by 1 base, leaving 10 bases between them. Germline lookup yields CDR1 LGHDT and CDR2 YNNKEL (reference sequence). The DNA of the CDR3 is TGTGCCAGCAGCCAAGATCTGGGCAGATCTGGAAACACCATATATTTT. Translated, it gives CASSQDLGRSGNTIYF.

The CDR3 nucleotides are TGTGCCAGCAGCTCAAATCAGGGAGGGATCTATAATTCACCCCTCCACTTT. It encodes CASSSNQGGIYNSPLHF. The chain is built from TRBV5-4 and TRBJ1-6; tentatively, D is TRBD1 (5 bases). CDR1 is SGHNT, CDR2 YYREEE, per germline (reference sequence). The CDR3 is 17 residues long. The V and J ends lost 3 bases and 3 bases respectively, with 16 bases between them.

The chain joins TRBV7-8 to TRBJ1-4; 9 bases match TRBD1. Germline loops: CDR1 SGHVS, CDR2 FQNEAQ. The CDR3 length is 14 residues. V lost 4 bases, J lost 8 bases, and 5 bases stayed unmatched. CDR3 DNA: TGTGCCAGCAGCTGGACAGGGGATGGCGAAAAACTGTTTTTT. Its protein is CASSWTGDGEKLFF.

The genes are TRBV19 and TRBJ1-4; D is possibly TRBD1 (6 bases). Looked up from germline, CDR1 is LNHDA and CDR2 is SQIVND (reference sequence). V was cut by 8 bases and J by 6 bases, with 13 bases left in between. CDR3 size: 13 residues. CDR3 sequence: CASQGSWYEKLFF. CDR3 nucleotides: TGTGCCAGTCAGGGGTCTTGGTATGAAAAACTGTTTTTT.

This clone was detected once. The J gene is TRBJ2-7, the V gene TRBV6-2 or TRBV6-3; D may be TRBD1 (6 bases). CDR3 length: 14 amino acids. Germline loops: CDR1 MNHEY, CDR2 SVGEGT. Between the trimmed V and J ends, which lost 5 bases and 7 bases, there was a span of 18 bases. CDR3 loop: CASSDPGQRWEQYV. In DNA, the CDR3 is TGTGCCAGCAGTGACCCCGGACAGAGGTGGGAGCAGTACGTC.

The V gene is TRBV5-4, the J gene TRBJ1-3; 9 bases fit TRBD1. The CDR3 has 17 amino acids. Losses at the gene ends were 1 base for V and 1 base for J; bases not matched to a gene: 6. The germline V gene encodes CDR1 SGHNT and CDR2 YYREEE (reference sequence). The CDR3 here is CASSLLTGGLSGNTIYF. CDR3 nucleotides: TGTGCCAGCAGCTTGTTGACAGGGGGTTTGTCTGGAAACACCATATATTTT.

The genes are TRBV6-5 and TRBJ1-2; D is possibly TRBD1 (6 bases). Germline loops: CDR1 MNHEY, CDR2 SVGAGI. V gave up 7 bases and J gave up 2 bases, with 11 bases separating them. The CDR3 has 13 amino acids. Here the CDR3 reads CASKGHPNYGYTF. In DNA form, the CDR3 reads TGTGCCAGCAAGGGACACCCAAACTATGGCTACACCTTC.

Written as DNA, the CDR3 is TGCGCCAGCAGCTTGGAGTCACCCCGAGGAATGGAGACCCAGTACTTC. As protein: CASSLESPRGMETQYF. V is TRBV5-1 and J is TRBJ2-5; D call uncertain. The germline V and J ends were trimmed by 0 bases and 5 bases, with 17 bases remaining between them. The CDR3 consists of 16 residues. From germline, CDR1 is SGHRS and CDR2 YFSETQ.

The chain links TRBV19 to TRBJ2-6; D might be TRBD2 (6 bases). The CDR3 is 16 amino acids. The V gene's germline CDR1 is LNHDA and CDR2 SQIVND (reference sequence). The germline V and J ends were trimmed by 5 bases and 0 bases, with 11 bases remaining between them. CDR3 in amino acids: CASSDGGPSGANVLTF. The CDR3 region has the DNA TGTGCCAGTAGTGACGGGGGACCCTCTGGGGCCAACGTCCTGACTTTC.

The CDR3 reads CASSPRQGGAFF. DNA for the CDR3: TGTGCCAGCAGCCCTAGACAGGGGGGAGCTTTCTTT. This chain uses TRBV11-3 with TRBJ1-1, with 9 nucleotides matching TRBD1. V trimming: 5 bases; J trimming: 10 bases; junction bases outside the gene matches: 5. This CDR3 spans 12 amino acids. Germline lookup yields CDR1 SGHNT and CDR2 YENEEA.